Below, 20 T cell receptor beta chains from the same sample are listed, as sequenced in a study of cytomegalovirus exposure and HLA in healthy donors. The primer mix had 60 Vbeta and 13 Jbeta primers. The method was immunoSEQ multiplex PCR; TCRdb's version includes in-frame clones alone and lacks a portion of them. Counted here are about 160,000 clones, more than 70% occurring once; the ten biggest clones make up about 1%. Sequences were obtained from PBMCs. The origin of the receptors is a man between 25 and 39 years old in good health and CMV-seronegative.

This chain links TRBV9 with TRBJ2-3, with D tentatively TRBD2 (6 bases). Germline V gene sequence: CDR1 SGDLS, CDR2 YYNGEE. Trimming removed 0 bases at V and 1 base at J, with 9 bases between. CDR3 length equals 15 residues. Here the CDR3 reads CASSVGSGRTDTQYF. In DNA form, the CDR3 reads TGTGCCAGCAGCGTAGGTAGCGGACGCACAGATACGCAGTATTTT.

The genes are TRBV19 and TRBJ1-1; D is ambiguous. Trimming shortened V by 1 base and J by 0 bases, and 9 bases separated the two germline ends. The CDR3 has 15 residues. Germline CDR1 reads LNHDA; CDR2 reads SQIVND (reference sequence). CDR3 coding DNA: TGTGCCAGTAGTATAGGTCGAGAGATGAACACTGAAGCTTTCTTT. Protein sequence: CASSIGREMNTEAFF.

The chain employs TRBV2 and TRBJ2-3; tentative D call: TRBD1 (6 bases). Germline CDR1 is SNHLY and CDR2 is FYNNEI. Trimming left V 8 bases short and J 4 bases short, with 16 bases between. This CDR3 comprises 14 residues. The CDR3 DNA reads as TGTGCCAGCCAAGAACAGGGTGTGCCAGATACGCAGTATTTT. Translated, it gives CASQEQGVPDTQYF.

The rearrangement joins TRBV2 to TRBJ2-7, with D maybe TRBD2 (7 bases). V lost 5 bases, J lost 1 base, and 18 bases lay in between. The CDR3 loop spans 16 amino acids. Per the germline V gene, CDR1 is SNHLY and CDR2 is FYNNEI. The CDR3 DNA reads TGTGCCAGCAGTCCCCTGGGGGGGACACTTTCCTACGAGCAGTACTTC. It translates to CASSPLGGTLSYEQYF.

The chain couples TRBV7-8 to TRBJ1-1; no clear D. The germline gives CDR1 SGHVS, CDR2 FQNEAQ. The CDR3 is made up of 15 amino acids. V lost 6 bases, J lost 3 bases, and 17 bases lay in between. CDR3 DNA: TGTGCCAGCAGTCCCTTAATGAGGTTGGACACTGAAGCTTTCTTT. Protein product: CASSPLMRLDTEAFF.

This chain joins TRBV28 and TRBJ2-1; no clear D gene. V dropped 2 bases and J dropped 6 bases, with 11 bases sitting between them. This CDR3 has 14 amino acids. Germline CDR1 and CDR2: MDHEN and SYDVKM. This CDR3 reads CASSLRSLPNEQFF. CDR3 DNA: TGTGCCAGCAGTTTACGGTCGTTACCCAATGAGCAGTTCTTC. Supplemented by reference TRBV28 and TRBJ2-1, the full variable domain reads DVKVTQSSRYLVKRTGEKVFLECVQDMDHENMFWYRQDPGLGLRLIYFSYDVKMKEKGDIPEGYSVSREKKERFSLILESASTNQTSMYLCASSLRSLPNEQFFGPGTRLTVL.

This chain connects TRBV10-3 to TRBJ2-7; 7 bases match TRBD2. The CDR3 consists of 16 residues. The V and J ends lost 4 bases and 3 bases, in that order; junction bases with no gene match: 12. The germline V gene has CDR1 ENHRY and CDR2 SYGVKD. For the CDR3, the DNA is TGTGCCATCAGTGCGAAGGAAGCGGGGCCTTTCTACGAGCAGTACTTC. Translated, it gives CAISAKEAGPFYEQYF.

This chain uses TRBV5-1 with TRBJ1-3; D is ambiguous. Germline lookup yields CDR1 SGHRS and CDR2 YFSETQ. Trimming stripped 3 bases from V and 1 base from J, with 5 bases between. The CDR3 sequence is 13 residues long. CDR3 in amino acids: CASSSESGNTIYF. CDR3 nucleotides: TGCGCCAGCAGCTCTGAGTCTGGAAACACCATATATTTT.

The gene calls are TRBV6-5 and TRBJ1-1; 8 bases are a match to TRBD1. The CDR3 is 16 amino acids. CDR1 MNHEY and CDR2 SVGAGI come from the germline V gene. V shed 2 bases, J shed 1 base, and the junction held 6 bases outside the gene matches. As DNA, the CDR3 is TGTGCCAGCAGTTACCGACAGGGGAGGAGGAACACTGAAGCTTTCTTT. Amino acid sequence: CASSYRQGRRNTEAFF.

This clone has only a few counts. The chain uses TRBV2 and TRBJ2-7; 15 bases match TRBD2. J gave up 3 bases and V 8 bases, and 8 bases lay outside the gene matches. The CDR3 sequence is 16 residues long. The germline gives CDR1 SNHLY, CDR2 FYNNEI. Written as DNA, the CDR3 is TGTGCCAGCGCAGCGGGACTAGCGGGAGGTCGCTACGAGCAGTACTTC. Translated, it gives CASAAGLAGGRYEQYF.

The chain couples TRBV27 to TRBJ2-7; a possible D gene is TRBD1 (8 bases). CDR1 and CDR2 from the germline V gene are MNHEY and SMNVEV (reference sequence). Trimming left V 4 bases short and J 0 bases short, with 28 bases between. This CDR3 is built from 20 residues. The CDR3 loop is CASSSNPGTGGRGISYEQYF. The DNA for the CDR3 is TGTGCCAGCAGTTCCAATCCCGGGACAGGCGGGCGGGGGATCTCCTACGAGCAGTACTTC.

The V call is TRBV2, the J call TRBJ1-6; D is unresolved. The CDR3 is 15 amino acids. V was pared by 1 base and J by 6 bases, with 10 bases between. CDR1 and CDR2 from the germline V gene are SNHLY and FYNNEI. CDR3 nucleotides: TGTGCCAGCAGTGAAGGAACAGAGTTTAATTCACCCCTCCACTTT. It yields the protein CASSEGTEFNSPLHF.

The V call is TRBV7-3, the J call TRBJ2-1; tentative D call: TRBD2 (6 bases). The CDR3 spans 17 residues. Trimming left V 1 base short and J 5 bases short, with 18 bases between. CDR1 and CDR2 from the germline V gene are SGHTA and FQGTGA. The CDR3 spells CASSLSSSGKANNEQFF. CDR3 sequence (DNA): TGTGCCAGCAGCTTAAGTAGTAGCGGCAAGGCTAACAATGAGCAGTTCTTC.

The chain is built from TRBV19 and TRBJ1-5, with 9 bases aligning to TRBD1. Per germline, CDR1 LNHDA and CDR2 SQIVND (reference sequence). The junction had 9 bases not matched to a gene; V was cut back by 4 bases and J by 5 bases. The CDR3 has 16 amino acids. Here the CDR3 DNA reads TGTGCCAGTAGTACCATAACCGGGACAGGGTATCAGCCCCAGCATTTT. Translating it yields CASSTITGTGYQPQHF.

The rearrangement links TRBV9 to TRBJ1-4; D is unresolved. Trimming removed 4 bases at V and 8 bases at J, with 15 bases between. The CDR3 contains 14 residues. The germline V gene has CDR1 SGDLS and CDR2 YYNGEE. This CDR3 reads CASSRRSGAEKLFF. The DNA of the CDR3 is TGTGCCAGCAGCCGCCGAAGTGGAGCGGAAAAACTGTTTTTT.

V gene TRBV10-1 combines with J gene TRBJ2-3, with D perhaps TRBD2 (6 bases). This CDR3 is 18 amino acids long. Germline V CDR1 and CDR2: WNHNN, SYGVQD (reference sequence). The V end was cut by 6 bases, the J end by 0 bases, with 22 bases between. The CDR3: CASSAAVAESISTDTQYF. The CDR3 DNA reads as TGCGCCAGCAGCGCGGCGGTAGCGGAAAGCATTAGCACAGATACGCAGTATTTT.

The rearrangement uses TRBV5-1 and TRBJ1-4; D is undetermined. Trimming took 4 bases from V and 7 from J, leaving 14 bases between them. There are 14 residues in the CDR3. The germline CDR1 and CDR2 sequences are SGHRS and YFSETQ. The CDR3 DNA reads as TGCGCCAGCAGCCCTCGTTCTAGGCTTGAAAAACTGTTTTTT. It specifies CASSPRSRLEKLFF. The full variable domain, in which reference TRBV5-1 and TRBJ1-4 provide the parts outside the CDR3, is KAGVTQTPRYLIKTRGQQVTLSCSPISGHRSVSWYQQTPGQGLQFLFEYFSETQRNKGNFPGRFSGRQFSNSRSEMNVSTLELGDSALYLCASSPRSRLEKLFFGSGTQLSVL.

Here the CDR3 reads CASSGTGTGFYEQYF. CDR3 nucleotides: TGTGCCAGCAGTGGCACCGGGACAGGGTTCTACGAGCAGTACTTC. The chain has TRBV6-1 and TRBJ2-5; TRBD1 agrees at 9 bases. The J call may not be correct, given that the DNA end is closer to TRBJ2-7. Germline CDR1 reads MNHNS; CDR2 reads SASEGT. The CDR3 consists of 15 residues.

This chain uses TRBV10-2 with TRBJ2-2, with 7 bases lining up with TRBD1. Germline V gene sequence: CDR1 WSHSY, CDR2 SAAADI. Trimming cost V 2 bases and J 7 bases; bases outside gene matches: 7. The CDR3 extends over 15 amino acids. CDR3 sequence reads: CASSERAGGGGELFF. Here the CDR3 DNA reads TGCGCCAGCAGTGAGCGCGCAGGGGGTGGCGGGGAGCTGTTTTTT.

V and J are TRBV4-1 and TRBJ2-7; D may be TRBD2 (5 bases). V lost 1 base and J 0 bases, leaving 10 bases between the germline ends. The CDR3 is made up of 15 amino acids. Germline CDR1 and CDR2: MGHRA and YSYEKL. The CDR3 here is CASSQVIGSSYEQYF. CDR3 nucleotides: TGCGCCAGCAGCCAAGTCATTGGGAGCTCCTACGAGCAGTACTTC.